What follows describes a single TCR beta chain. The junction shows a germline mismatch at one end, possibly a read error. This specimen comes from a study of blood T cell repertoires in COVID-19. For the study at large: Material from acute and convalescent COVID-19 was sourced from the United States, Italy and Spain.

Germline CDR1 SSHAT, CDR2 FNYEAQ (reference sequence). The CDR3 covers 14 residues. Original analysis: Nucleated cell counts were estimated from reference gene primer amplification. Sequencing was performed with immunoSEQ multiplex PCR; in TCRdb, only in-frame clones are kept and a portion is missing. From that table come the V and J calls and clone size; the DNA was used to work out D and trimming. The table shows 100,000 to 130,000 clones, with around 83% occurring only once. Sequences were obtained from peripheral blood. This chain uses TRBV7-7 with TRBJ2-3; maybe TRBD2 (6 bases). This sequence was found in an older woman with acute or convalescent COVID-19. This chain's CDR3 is CASSLGTSHHTQYF. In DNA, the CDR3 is TGTGCTAGCAGCTTAGGAACTAGCCACCATACGCAGTATTTT. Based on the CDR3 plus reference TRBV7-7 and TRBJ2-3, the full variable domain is GAGVSQSPRYKVTKRGQDVTLRCDPISSHATLYWYQQALGQGPEFLTYFNYEAQPDKSGLPSDRFSAERPEGSISTLTIQRTEQRDSAMYRCASSLGTSHHTQYFGPGTRLTVL.